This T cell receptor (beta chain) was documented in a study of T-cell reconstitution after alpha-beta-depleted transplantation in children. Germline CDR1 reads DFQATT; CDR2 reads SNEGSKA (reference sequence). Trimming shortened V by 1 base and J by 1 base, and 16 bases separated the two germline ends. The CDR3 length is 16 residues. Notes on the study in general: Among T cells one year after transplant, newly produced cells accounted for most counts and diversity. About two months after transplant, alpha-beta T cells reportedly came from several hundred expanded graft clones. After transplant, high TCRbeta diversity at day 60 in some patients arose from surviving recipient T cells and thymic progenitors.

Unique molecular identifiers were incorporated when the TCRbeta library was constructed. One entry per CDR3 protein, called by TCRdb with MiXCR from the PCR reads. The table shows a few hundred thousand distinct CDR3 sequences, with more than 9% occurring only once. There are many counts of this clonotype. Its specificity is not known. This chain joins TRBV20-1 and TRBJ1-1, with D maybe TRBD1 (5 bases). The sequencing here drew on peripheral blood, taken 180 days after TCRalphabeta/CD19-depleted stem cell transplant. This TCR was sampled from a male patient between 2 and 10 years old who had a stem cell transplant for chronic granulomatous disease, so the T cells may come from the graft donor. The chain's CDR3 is CSARAVPRGRNTEAFF. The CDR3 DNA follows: TGCAGTGCTAGAGCCGTTCCGAGGGGTAGGAACACTGAAGCTTTCTTT.